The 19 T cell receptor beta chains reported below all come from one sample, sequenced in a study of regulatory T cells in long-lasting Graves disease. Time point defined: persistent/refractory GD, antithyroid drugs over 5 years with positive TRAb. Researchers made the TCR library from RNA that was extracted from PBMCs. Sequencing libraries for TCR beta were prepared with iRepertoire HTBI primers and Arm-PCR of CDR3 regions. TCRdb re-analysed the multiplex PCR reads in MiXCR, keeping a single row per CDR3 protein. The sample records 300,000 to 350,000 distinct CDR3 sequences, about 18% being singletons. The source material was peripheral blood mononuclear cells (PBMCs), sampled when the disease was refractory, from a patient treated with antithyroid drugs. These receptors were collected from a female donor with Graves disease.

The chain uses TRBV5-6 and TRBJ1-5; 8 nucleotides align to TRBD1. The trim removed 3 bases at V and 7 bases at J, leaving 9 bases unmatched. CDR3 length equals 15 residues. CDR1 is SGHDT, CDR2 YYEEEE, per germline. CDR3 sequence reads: CASSSGQGRGQPQHF. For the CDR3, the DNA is TGTGCCAGCAGCTCAGGACAGGGAAGGGGACAGCCCCAGCATTTT.

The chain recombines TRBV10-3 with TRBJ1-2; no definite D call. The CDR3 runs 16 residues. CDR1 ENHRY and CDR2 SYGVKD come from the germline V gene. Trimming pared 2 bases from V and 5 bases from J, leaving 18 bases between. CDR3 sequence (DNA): TGTGCCATCAGTGAGGCCGGAGAGGGCCTGGTTTATGGCTACACCTTC. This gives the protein CAISEAGEGLVYGYTF.

This CDR3 is CAWSPGTGGDYGYTF. The CDR3 nucleotides read TGTGCCTGGAGTCCTGGGACAGGGGGTGACTATGGCTACACCTTC. V gene TRBV30 combines with J gene TRBJ1-2; 11 bases match TRBD1. Per germline, CDR1 GTSNPN and CDR2 SVGIG (reference sequence). This CDR3 has 15 residues. V was pared by 2 bases and J by 3 bases, with 5 bases of the junction left unmatched. Full variable domain (rest looked up from reference TRBV30 and TRBJ1-2): SQTIHQWPATLVQPVGSPLSLECTVEGTSNPNLYWYRQAAGRGLQLLFYSVGIGQISSEVPQNLSASRPQDRQFILSSKKLLLSDSGFYLCAWSPGTGGDYGYTFGSGTRLTVV.

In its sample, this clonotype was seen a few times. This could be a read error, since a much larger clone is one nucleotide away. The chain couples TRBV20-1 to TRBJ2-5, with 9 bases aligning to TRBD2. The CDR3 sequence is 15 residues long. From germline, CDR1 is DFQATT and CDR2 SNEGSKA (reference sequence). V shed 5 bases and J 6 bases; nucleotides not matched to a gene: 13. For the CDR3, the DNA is TGCAGTGCTGCCCGAATAGCGGGAGTGATAAAGACCCAGTACTTC. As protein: CSAARIAGVIKTQYF.

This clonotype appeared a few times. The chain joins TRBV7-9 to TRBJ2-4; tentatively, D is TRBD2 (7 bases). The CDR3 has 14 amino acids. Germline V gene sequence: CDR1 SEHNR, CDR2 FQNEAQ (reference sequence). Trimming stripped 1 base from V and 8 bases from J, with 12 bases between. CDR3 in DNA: TGTGCCAGCAGCTTAGAGGGGGGGAGAGACATTCAGTACTTC. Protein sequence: CASSLEGGRDIQYF.

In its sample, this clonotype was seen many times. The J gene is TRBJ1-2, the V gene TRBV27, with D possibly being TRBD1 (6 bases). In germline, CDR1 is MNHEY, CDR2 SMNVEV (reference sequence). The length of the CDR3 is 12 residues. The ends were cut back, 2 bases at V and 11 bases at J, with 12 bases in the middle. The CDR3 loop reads CASSLRGAQYTF. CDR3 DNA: TGTGCCAGCAGTTTAAGGGGGGCGCAGTACACCTTC.

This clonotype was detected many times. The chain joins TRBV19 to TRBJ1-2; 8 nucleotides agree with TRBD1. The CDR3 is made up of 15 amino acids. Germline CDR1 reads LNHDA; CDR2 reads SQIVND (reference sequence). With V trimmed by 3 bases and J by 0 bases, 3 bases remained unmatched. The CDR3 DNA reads TGTGCCAGTAGTATCGGGACAGGCTCTAACTATGGCTACACCTTC. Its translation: CASSIGTGSNYGYTF.

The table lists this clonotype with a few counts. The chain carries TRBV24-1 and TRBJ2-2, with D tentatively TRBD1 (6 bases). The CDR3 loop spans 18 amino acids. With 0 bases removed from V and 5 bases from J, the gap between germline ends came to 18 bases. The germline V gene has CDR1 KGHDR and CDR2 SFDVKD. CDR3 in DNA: TGTGCCACCAGTGATTTGAAATCTACAGGGTTGGGAACCGGGGAGCTGTTTTTT. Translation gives CATSDLKSTGLGTGELFF.

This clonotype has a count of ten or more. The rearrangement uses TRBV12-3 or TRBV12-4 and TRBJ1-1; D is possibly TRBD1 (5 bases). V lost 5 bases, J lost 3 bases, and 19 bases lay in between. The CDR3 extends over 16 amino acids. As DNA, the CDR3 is TGTGCCAGCAGTCCTAGGGGCCTAACAGGCTACACTGAAGCTTTCTTT. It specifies CASSPRGLTGYTEAFF.

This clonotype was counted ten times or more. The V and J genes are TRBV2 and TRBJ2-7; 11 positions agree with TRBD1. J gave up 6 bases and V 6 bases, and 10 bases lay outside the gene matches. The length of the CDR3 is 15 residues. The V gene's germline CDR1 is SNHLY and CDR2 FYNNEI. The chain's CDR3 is CASRRDRGDTGEQYF. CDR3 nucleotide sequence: TGTGCCAGCAGAAGGGACAGGGGGGATACTGGCGAGCAGTACTTC.

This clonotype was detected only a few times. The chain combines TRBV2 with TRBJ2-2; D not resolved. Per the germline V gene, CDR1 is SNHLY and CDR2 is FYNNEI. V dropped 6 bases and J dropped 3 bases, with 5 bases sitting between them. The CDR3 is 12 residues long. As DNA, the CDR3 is TGTGCCAGCAGGGTCTACACCGGGGAGCTGTTTTTT. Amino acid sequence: CASRVYTGELFF. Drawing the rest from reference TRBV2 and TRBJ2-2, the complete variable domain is EPEVTQTPSHQVTQMGQEVILRCVPISNHLYFYWYRQILGQKVEFLVSFYNNEISEKSEIFDDQFSVERPDGSNFTLKIRSTKLEDSAMYFCASRVYTGELFFGEGSRLTVL.

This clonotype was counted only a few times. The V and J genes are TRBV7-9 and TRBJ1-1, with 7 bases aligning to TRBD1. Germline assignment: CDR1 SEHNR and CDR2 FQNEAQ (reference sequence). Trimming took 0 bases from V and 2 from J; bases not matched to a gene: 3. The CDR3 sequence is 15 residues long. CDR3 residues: CASSLAGTANTEAFF. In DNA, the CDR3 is TGTGCCAGCAGCTTAGCCGGGACAGCCAACACTGAAGCTTTCTTT.

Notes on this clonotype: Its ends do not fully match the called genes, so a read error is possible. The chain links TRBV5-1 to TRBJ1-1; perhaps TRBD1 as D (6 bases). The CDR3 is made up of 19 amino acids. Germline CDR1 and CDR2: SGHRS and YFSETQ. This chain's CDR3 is CASGLVYPGTPIPNTEAFF. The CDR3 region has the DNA TGCGCCAGCGGCTTGGTTTACCCCGGGACACCGATTCCAAACACTGAAGCTTTCTTT.

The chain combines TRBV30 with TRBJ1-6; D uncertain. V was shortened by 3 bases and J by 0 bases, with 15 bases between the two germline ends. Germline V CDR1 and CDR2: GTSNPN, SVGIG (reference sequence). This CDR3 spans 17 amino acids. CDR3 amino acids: CAWSHLTVNSYNSPLHF. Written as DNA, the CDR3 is TGTGCCTGGAGCCACCTGACGGTAAACTCCTATAATTCACCCCTCCACTTT.

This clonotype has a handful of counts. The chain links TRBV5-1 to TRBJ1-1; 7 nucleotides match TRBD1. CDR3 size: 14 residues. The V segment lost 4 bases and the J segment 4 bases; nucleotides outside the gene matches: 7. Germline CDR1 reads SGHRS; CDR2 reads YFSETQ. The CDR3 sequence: CASSTGTDGTEAFF. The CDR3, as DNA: TGCGCCAGCAGCACCGGGACAGACGGCACTGAAGCTTTCTTT.

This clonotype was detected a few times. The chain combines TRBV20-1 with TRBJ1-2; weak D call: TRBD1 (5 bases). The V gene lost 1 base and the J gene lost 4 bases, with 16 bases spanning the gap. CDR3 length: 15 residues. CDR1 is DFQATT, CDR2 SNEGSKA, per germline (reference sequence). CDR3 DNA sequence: TGCAGTGCTAGAGCTACGCCGCGGGGCTTCTATGGCTACACCTTC. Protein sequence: CSARATPRGFYGYTF.

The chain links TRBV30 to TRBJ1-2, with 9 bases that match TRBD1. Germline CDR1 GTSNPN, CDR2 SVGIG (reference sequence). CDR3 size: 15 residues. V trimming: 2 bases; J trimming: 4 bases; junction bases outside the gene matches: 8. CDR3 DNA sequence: TGTGCCTGGAGTCGACCTGGGACAGGGAGCTATGGCTACACCTTC. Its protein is CAWSRPGTGSYGYTF.

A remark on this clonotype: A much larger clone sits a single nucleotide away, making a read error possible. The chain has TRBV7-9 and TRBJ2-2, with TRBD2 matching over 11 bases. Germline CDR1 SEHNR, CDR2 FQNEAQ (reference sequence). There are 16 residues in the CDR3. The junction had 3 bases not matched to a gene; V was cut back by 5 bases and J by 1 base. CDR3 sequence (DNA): TGTGCCAGCAGCCGCACTAGCGGGGGGAACACCGGGGAGCTGTTTTTT. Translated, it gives CASSRTSGGNTGELFF.

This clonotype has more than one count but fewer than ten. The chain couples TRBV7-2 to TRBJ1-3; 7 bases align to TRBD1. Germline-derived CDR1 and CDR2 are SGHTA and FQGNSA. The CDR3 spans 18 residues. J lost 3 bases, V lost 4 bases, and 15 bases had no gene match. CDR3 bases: TGTGCCAGCAGCTCGTCTATTAAAACAGGGGAGGGTGGAAACACCATATATTTT. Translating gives CASSSSIKTGEGGNTIYF.